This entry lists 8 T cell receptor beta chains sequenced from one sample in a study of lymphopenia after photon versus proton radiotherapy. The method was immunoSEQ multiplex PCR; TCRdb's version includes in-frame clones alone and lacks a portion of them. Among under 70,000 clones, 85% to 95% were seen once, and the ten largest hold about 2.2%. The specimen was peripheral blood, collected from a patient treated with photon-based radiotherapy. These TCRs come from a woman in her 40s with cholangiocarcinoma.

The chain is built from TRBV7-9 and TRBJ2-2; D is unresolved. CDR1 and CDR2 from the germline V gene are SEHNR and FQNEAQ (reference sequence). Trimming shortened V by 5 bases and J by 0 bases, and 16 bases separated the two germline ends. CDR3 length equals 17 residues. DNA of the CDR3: TGTGCCAGCAGCCTACAGTTTCCGACATCGAACACCGGGGAGCTGTTTTTT. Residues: CASSLQFPTSNTGELFF.

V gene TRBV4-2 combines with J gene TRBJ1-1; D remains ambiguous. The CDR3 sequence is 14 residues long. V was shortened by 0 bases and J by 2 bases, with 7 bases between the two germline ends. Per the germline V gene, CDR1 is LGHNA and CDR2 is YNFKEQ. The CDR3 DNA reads TGTGCCAGCAGCCAAGATTGGGGAAACACTGAAGCTTTCTTT. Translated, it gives CASSQDWGNTEAFF.

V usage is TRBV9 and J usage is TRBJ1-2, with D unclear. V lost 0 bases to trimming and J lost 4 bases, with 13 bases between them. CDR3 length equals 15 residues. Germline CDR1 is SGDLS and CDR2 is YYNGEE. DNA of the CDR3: TGTGCCAGCAGCGTAGAAATGGGGAGGAGCTATGGCTACACCTTC. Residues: CASSVEMGRSYGYTF.

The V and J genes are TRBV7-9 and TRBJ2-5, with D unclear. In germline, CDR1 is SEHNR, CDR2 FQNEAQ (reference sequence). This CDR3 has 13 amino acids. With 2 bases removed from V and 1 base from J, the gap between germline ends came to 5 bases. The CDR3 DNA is TGTGCCAGCAGCTTAAGGAGCCAAGAGACCCAGTACTTC. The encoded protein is CASSLRSQETQYF.

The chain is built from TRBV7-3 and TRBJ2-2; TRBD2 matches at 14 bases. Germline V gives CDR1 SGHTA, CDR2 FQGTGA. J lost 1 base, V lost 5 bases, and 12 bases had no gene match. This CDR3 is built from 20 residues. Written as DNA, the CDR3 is TGTGCCAGCAGCCCAAGGCAAGGACTAGCGGGAGGTGGGAACACCGGGGAGCTGTTTTTT. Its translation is CASSPRQGLAGGGNTGELFF.

The CDR3 here is CASSPWGGGGTEAFF. The CDR3, as DNA: TGTGCCAGCAGCCCTTGGGGGGGTGGGGGTACTGAAGCTTTCTTT. The chain carries TRBV9 and TRBJ1-1, with TRBD1 as a possible D gene (5 bases). The CDR3 is made up of 15 amino acids. The V and J ends lost 4 bases and 5 bases respectively, with 18 bases between them. Germline V CDR1 and CDR2: SGDLS, YYNGEE.

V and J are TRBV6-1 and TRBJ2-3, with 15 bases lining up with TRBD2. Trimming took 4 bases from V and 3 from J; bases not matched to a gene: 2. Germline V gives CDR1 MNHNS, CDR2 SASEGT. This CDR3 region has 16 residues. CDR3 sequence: CASSGGTSGRTDTQYF. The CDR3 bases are TGTGCCAGCAGTGGGGGGACTAGCGGGAGGACAGATACGCAGTATTTT.

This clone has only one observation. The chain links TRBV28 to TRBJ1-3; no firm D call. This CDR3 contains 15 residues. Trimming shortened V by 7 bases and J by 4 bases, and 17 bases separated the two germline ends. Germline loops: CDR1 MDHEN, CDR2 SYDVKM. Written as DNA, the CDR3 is TGTGCCAGCACCCGAGGGTCCTCGGGAGGAAACACCATATATTTT. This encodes CASTRGSSGGNTIYF.